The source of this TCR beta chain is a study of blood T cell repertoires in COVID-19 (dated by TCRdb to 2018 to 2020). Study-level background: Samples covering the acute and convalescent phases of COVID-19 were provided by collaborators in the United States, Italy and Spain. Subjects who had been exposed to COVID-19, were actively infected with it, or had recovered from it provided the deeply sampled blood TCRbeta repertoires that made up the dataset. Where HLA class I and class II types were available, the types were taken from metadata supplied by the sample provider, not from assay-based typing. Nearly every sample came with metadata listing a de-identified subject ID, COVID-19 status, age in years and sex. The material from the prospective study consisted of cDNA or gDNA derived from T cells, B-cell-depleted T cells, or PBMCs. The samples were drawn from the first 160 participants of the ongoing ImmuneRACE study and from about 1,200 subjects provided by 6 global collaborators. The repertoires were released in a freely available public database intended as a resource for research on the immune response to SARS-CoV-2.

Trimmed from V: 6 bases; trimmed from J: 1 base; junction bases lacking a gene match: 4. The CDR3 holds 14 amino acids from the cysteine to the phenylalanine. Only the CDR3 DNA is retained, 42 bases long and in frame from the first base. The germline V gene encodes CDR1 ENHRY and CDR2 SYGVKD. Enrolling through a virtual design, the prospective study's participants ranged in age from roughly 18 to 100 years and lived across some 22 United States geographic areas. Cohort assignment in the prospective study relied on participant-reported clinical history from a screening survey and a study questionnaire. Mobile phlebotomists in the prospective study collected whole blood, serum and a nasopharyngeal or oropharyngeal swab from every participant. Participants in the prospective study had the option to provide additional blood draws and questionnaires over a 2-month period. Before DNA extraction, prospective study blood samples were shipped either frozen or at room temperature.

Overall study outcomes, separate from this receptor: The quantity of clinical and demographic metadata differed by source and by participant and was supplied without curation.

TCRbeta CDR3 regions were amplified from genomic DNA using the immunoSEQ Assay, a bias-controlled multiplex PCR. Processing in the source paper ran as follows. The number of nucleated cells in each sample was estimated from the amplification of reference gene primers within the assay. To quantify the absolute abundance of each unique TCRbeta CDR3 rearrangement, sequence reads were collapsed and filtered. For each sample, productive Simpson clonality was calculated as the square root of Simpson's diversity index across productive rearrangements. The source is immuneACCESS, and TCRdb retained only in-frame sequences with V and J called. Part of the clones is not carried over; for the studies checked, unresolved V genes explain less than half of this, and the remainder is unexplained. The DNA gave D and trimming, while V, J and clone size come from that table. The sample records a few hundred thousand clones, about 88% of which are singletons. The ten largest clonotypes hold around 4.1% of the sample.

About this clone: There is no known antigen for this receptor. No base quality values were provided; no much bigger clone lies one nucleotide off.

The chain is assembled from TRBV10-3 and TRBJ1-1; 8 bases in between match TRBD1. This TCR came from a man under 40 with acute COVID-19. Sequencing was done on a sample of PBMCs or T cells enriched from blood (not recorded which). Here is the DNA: TGTGCCATCAGGAGGACAGGGCAGAACACTGAAGCTTTCTTT. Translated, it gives CAIRRTGQNTEAFF.